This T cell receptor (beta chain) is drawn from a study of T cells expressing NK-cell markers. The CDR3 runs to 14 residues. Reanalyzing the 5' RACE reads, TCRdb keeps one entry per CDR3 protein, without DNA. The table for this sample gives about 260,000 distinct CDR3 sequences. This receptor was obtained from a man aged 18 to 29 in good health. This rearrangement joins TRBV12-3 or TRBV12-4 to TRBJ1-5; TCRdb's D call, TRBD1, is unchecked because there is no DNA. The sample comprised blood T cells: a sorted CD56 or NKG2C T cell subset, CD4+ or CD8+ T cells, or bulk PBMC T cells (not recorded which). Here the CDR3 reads CASSLATGSQPQHF.